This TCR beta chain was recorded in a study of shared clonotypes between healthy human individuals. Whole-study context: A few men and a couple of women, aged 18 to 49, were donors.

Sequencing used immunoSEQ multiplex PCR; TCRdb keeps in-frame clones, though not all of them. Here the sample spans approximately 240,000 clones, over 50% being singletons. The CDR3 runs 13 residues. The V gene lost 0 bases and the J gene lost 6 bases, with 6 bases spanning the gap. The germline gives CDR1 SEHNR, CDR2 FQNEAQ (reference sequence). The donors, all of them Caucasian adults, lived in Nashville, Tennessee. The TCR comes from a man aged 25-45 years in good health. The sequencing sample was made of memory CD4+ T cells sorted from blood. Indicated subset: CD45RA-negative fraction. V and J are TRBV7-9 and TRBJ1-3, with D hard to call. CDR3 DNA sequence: TGTGCCAGCAGCTTAGCAGCGGAAAACACCATATATTTT. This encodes CASSLAAENTIYF. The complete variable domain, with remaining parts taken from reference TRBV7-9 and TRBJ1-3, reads DTGVSQNPRHKITKRGQNVTFRCDPISEHNRLYWYRQTLGQGPEFLTYFQNEAQLEKSRLLSDRFSAERPKGSFSTLEIQRTEQGDSAMYLCASSLAAENTIYFGEGSWLTVV.